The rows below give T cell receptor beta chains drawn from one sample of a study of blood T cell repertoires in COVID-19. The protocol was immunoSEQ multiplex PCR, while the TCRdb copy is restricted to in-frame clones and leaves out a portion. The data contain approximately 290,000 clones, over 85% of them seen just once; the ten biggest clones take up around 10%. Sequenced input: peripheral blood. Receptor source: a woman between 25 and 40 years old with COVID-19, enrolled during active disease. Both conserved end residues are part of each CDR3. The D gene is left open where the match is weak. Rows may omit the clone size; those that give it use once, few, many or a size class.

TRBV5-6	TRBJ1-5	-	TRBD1	TGTGCCAGCAGCAGACAGGGATTTGAATTCTGGGATCAGCCCCAGCATTTT	CASSRQGFEFWDQPQHF
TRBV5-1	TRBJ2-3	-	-	TGCGCCAGCAGAGGACTTCAGGCAAGTAATACGCAGTATTTT	CASRGLQASNTQYF
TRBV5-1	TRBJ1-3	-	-	TGCGCCAGCAGCTTCCAGGGTTCTGGAAACACCATATATTTT	CASSFQGSGNTIYF
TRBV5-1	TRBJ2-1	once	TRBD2	TGCGCCAGCAGCTTGTCGGGACTAGCGGGGGATCTGAGCTCCTACAATGAGCAGTTCTTC	CASSLSGLAGDLSSYNEQFF
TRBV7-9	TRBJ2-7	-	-	TGTGCCAGCAGCCTTACGGGGATCTACGAGCAGTACTTC	CASSLTGIYEQYF
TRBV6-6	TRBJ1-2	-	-	TGTGCCAGCAGTGTAGACAGGCGGGGGGCACCAACCTTC	CASSVDRRGAPTF
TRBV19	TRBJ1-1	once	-	TGTGCCAGTAGTGCGACCGCTTCGCCAGGCAACACTGAAGCTTTCTTT	CASSATASPGNTEAFF
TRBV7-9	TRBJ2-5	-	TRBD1	TGTGCCAGCAGCCTACCGGGACAGGGCTCGGAGACCCAGTACTTC	CASSLPGQGSETQYF
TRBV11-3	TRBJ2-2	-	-	TGTGCCAGCAGCTTATTCAGAAACACCGGGGAGCTGTTTTTT	CASSLFRNTGELFF
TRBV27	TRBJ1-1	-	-	TGTGCCAGCAGTACATCTCCCCAGGGTCCTGAAGCTTTCTTT	CASSTSPQGPEAFF
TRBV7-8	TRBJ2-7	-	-	TGTGCCAGCAGCTTAAGGGGGAGCTACGAGCAGTACTTC	CASSLRGSYEQYF
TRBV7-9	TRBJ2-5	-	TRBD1	TGTGCCAGCAGCTCTGGGACAGGGGAAGAGACCCAGTACTTC	CASSSGTGEETQYF
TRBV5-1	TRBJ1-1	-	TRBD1	TGCGCCAGCAGCACGGGACAGGGGAACACTGAAGCTTTCTTT	CASSTGQGNTEAFF
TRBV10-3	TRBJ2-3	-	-	TGTGCCATCACCGCGTCCCCCACAGATACGCAGTATTTT	CAITASPTDTQYF
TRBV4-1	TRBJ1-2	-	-	TGCGCCAGCAGCCAAGGACCAGACTACTATGGCTACACCTTC	CASSQGPDYYGYTF
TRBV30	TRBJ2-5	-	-	TGTGCCTGCCTCTCCTGGACAGCTCAAGAGACCCAGTACTTC	CACLSWTAQETQYF
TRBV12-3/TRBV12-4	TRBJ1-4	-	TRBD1	TGTGCCAGCCGAAGGACAGGGGAAGAAAAACTGTTTTTT	CASRRTGEEKLFF
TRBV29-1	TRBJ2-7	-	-	TGCAGCGTGGCCTTAAGCTCCTACGAGCAGTACTTC	CSVALSSYEQYF
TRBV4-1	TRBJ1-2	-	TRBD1	TGCGCCAGCAGCCCTGGACAGGGGGAAGGTTATGGCTACACCTTC	CASSPGQGEGYGYTF
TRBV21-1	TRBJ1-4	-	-	TGTGCCAGCATACCCCAGGATTTTGAAAAACTGTTTTTT	CASIPQDFEKLFF
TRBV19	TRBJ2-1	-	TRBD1	TGTGCCAGCGGACAGGGATTACATGAGCAGTTCTTC	CASGQGLHEQFF
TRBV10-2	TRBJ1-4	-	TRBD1	TGCGCCAGCAGTGAGGGTGCGGGACAGCTTAATGAAAAACTGTTTTTT	CASSEGAGQLNEKLFF
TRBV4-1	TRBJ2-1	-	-	TGCGCCAGCAGCCCACTCACAGGGAGATGGGGAGTATACAATGAGCAGTTCTTC	CASSPLTGRWGVYNEQFF
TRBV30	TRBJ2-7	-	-	TGTGCCTGGAACCGGAGGGATAATGGGGAGCAGTACTTC	CAWNRRDNGEQYF
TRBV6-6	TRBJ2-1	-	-	TGTGCCAGCAGTCCCTTCACTAGACGGGTAGGTGAGCAGTTCTTC	CASSPFTRRVGEQFF
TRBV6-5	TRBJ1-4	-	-	TGTGCCAGCAGGCTGGGTTTCGGAGGGGAAAAACTGTTTTTT	CASRLGFGGEKLFF
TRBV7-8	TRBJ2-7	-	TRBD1	TGTGCCAGCAGCTTAGCGTTGGACAGGGAGTACGAGCAGTACTTC	CASSLALDREYEQYF
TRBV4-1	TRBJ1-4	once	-	TGCGCCAGCAGCCAAGTTTTACGGGGATATAATGAAAAACTGTTTTTT	CASSQVLRGYNEKLFF
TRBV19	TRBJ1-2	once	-	TGTGCCAGTTCCCCGCGGGGTGGGTTTGGCTACACCTTC	CASSPRGGFGYTF
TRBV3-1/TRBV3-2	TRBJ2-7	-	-	TGTGCCAGCTACTCGGGAGCCCGGGGGGCCGAGCAGTACTTC	CASYSGARGAEQYF
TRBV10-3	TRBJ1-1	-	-	TGTGCCATCAGGCTCACGGTGAACACTGAAGCTTTCTTT	CAIRLTVNTEAFF
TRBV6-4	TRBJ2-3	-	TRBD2	TGTGCCAGCAGACAACTAGCGGGGAGCACAGATACGCAGTATTTT	CASRQLAGSTDTQYF
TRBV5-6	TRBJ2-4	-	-	TGTGCCAGCAGCCGACCGGACGGGGTAGTAAGAAACATTCAGTACTTC	CASSRPDGVVRNIQYF
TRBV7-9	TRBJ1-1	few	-	TGTGCCAGCAGCGGCCCAGGGAAGTATTTTGGCACTGAAGCTTTCTTT	CASSGPGKYFGTEAFF
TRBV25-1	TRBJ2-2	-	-	TGTGCCAGCAGTGTTGGGTCAGGAACACGCGGGGAGCTGTTTTTT	CASSVGSGTRGELFF
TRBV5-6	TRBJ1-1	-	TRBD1	TGTGCCAGCAGCCTTCGGACAGGGAGTCTCTTT	CASSLRTGSLF
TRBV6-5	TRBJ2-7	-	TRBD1	TGTGCCAGCAGGAGAGAAGACAGGGGCCACGAGCAGTACTTC	CASRREDRGHEQYF
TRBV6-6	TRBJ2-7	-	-	TGTGCCAGCAATAAACAGGGTGGCGAGCAGTACTTC	CASNKQGGEQYF
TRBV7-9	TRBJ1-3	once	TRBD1	TGTGCCAGCAGTTTGACAGGGGGCTCTGGAAACACCATATATTTT	CASSLTGGSGNTIYF
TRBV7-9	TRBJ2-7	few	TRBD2	TGTGCCAGCAGCCCCCCGGGAGGGAATTACGAGCAGTACTTC	CASSPPGGNYEQYF
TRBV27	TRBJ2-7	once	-	TGTGCCAGCAGTTACCAGAGGACCTACGAGCAGTACTTC	CASSYQRTYEQYF
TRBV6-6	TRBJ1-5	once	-	TGTGCCAGCAGTTACTCGGACTATAGCAATCAGCCCCAGCATTTT	CASSYSDYSNQPQHF
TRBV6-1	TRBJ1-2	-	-	TGTGCCAGCAGTGAAGCTCCTTACACCGGGAGCTATGGCTACACCTTC	CASSEAPYTGSYGYTF
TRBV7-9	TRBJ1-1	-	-	TGTGCCAGCAGCAATTCCAGGGCGGGAAACACTGAAGCTTTCTTT	CASSNSRAGNTEAFF